The present T cell receptor beta chain was sequenced within a study of Ad26.COV2.S vaccination and SARS-CoV-2 variants. Background on the study: The authors gave Ad26.COV2.S intramuscularly, either once or twice 56 days apart.

Produced via immunoSEQ multiplex PCR; TCRdb's table is partial and in-frame only. The profile shows around 300,000 clones, about 89% of them singletons. With V trimmed by 4 bases and J by 7 bases, 7 bases remained unmatched. CDR3 length: 15 residues. Germline V gene lookup returns CDR1 KGHDR and CDR2 SFDVKD. The study's findings and limits: Quantification of TCR breadth and depth may have yielded underestimates of total T cell responses. Participants in the vaccine arm had higher spike-specific TCR breadth; placebo recipients had lower.

With respect to this clone: Antigen specificity is unknown.

Stated treatment: roughly 18 received Ad26.COV2.S at low or high dose, single or two shots; several received placebo; per-sample allocation not given. It was on day 63 after the first vaccine or placebo injection that samples were taken. At a Boston site, the person donating was an adult of 18-55 years. This TCR came from a person aged 18-60 years who received the Ad26.COV2.S COVID-19 vaccine or a placebo. The rearrangement uses TRBV24-1 and TRBJ1-5, with 9 bases matching TRBD1. The specimen was peripheral blood, collected in a trial of Ad26.COV2.S vaccine versus placebo. The CDR3 sequence is CATSDTTGGEQPQHF. The CDR3 DNA follows: TGTGCCACCAGTGACACGACAGGGGGAGAACAGCCCCAGCATTTT.